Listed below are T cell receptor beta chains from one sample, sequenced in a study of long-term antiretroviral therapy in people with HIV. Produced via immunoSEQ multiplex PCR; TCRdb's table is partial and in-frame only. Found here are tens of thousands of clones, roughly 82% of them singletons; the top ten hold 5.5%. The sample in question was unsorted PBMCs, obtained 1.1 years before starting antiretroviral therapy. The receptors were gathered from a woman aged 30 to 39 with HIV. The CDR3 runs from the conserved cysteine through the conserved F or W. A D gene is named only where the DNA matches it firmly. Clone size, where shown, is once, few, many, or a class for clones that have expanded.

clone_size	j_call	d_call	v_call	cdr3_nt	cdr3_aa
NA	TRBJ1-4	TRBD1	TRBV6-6	TGTGCCAGCAGAACTGCGTTGAGGGACAGCGAAAAACTGTTTTTT	CASRTALRDSEKLFF
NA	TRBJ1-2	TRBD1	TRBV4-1	TGCGCCAGCAGCCAAGCTGGACCGACCAGGGGGAACTATGGCTACACCTTC	CASSQAGPTRGNYGYTF
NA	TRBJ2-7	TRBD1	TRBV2	TGTGCCAGCAGTGCCACCGGGACAGGGGGCGGCGAGCAGTACTTC	CASSATGTGGGEQYF
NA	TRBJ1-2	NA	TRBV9	TGTGCCAGCAGCGGGGGGGGGAGGGCGAAGGACTATGGCTACACCTTC	CASSGGGRAKDYGYTF
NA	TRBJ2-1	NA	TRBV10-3	TGTGCCATCAGTGATTTGGTGGGGGACCTCTACAATGAGCAGTTCTTC	CAISDLVGDLYNEQFF
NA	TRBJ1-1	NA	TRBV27	TGTGCCAGCAGCTTCGACCCCCGTGACACTGAAGCTTTCTTT	CASSFDPRDTEAFF
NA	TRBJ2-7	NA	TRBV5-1	TGCGCCAGCAGCGAAACAGGGTTTTACGAGCAGTACTTC	CASSETGFYEQYF
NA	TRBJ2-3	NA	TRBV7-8	TGTGCCAGCAGCCCCTCTATCGCAGGGGCAGATACGCAGTATTTT	CASSPSIAGADTQYF
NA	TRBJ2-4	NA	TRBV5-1	TGCGCCAGCAGCTTGGTTACAGGAACAAAAAACATTCAGTACTTC	CASSLVTGTKNIQYF
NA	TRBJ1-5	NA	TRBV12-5	TGTGCTAGTGGCCTCGGGAAAAATCAGCCCCAGCATTTT	CASGLGKNQPQHF
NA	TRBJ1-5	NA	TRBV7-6	TGTGCCAGCAGCTTAGATGGTAGTAGCAATCAGCCCCAGCATTTT	CASSLDGSSNQPQHF
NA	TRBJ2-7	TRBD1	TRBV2	TGTGCCAGCAGAACCGGGACAGGGGCCTACGAGCAGTACTTC	CASRTGTGAYEQYF
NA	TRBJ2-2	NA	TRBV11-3	TGTGCCAGCAGCTTAGGAGGGCGTAGATCCCCCGGGGAGCTGTTTTTT	CASSLGGRRSPGELFF
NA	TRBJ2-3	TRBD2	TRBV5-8	TGTGCCAGCAGCTCTCTAGCGGGGGGAGGCGATACGCAGTATTTT	CASSSLAGGGDTQYF
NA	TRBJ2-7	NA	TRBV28	TGTGCCAGCAGTTTCGGTCACGTTTCGTCCGAGCAGTACTTC	CASSFGHVSSEQYF
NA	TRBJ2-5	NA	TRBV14	TGTGCCAGCAGCCTTCTGGGGGAGACCCAGTACTTC	CASSLLGETQYF
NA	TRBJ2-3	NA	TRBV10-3	TGTGCCATCAGTGACACAGATACGCAGTATTTT	CAISDTDTQYF
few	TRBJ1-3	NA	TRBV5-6	TGTGCCAGCAGCCTAAACCGATACTCTGGAAACACCATATATTTT	CASSLNRYSGNTIYF
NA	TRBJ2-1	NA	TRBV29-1	TGCAGCGTTGCACGGGGAAATGAGCAGTTCTTC	CSVARGNEQFF
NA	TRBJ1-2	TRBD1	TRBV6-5	TGTGCCAGCAGTTCACGACAGGGGAGGGACCCCTATGGCTACACCTTC	CASSSRQGRDPYGYTF
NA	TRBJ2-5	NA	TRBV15	TGTGCCACCAGCAGAGATAGGGAGACCCAGTACTTC	CATSRDRETQYF
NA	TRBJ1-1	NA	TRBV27	TGTGCCAGTTGGGGGGCCCTCAACACTGAAGCTTTCTTT	CASWGALNTEAFF
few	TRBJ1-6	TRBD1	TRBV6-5	TGTGCCAGCAGTGTCTCCGGGACAGGAGAGAGGCCCCTCCACTTT	CASSVSGTGERPLHF
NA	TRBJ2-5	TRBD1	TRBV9	TGTGCCAGCAGCGCCCGGGACAGGGGGTACCAAGAGACCCAGTACTTC	CASSARDRGYQETQYF
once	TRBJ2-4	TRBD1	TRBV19	TGTGCCAGTAGACCTAAAGGGACAGCAGAAAACATTCAGTACTTC	CASRPKGTAENIQYF
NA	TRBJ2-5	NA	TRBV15	TGTGCCACCAGCAGAGTTCGGCAGGGCAGCAGGACCCAGTACTTC	CATSRVRQGSRTQYF